The 13 T cell receptor beta chains given below trace back to one sample, sequenced in a study of blood T cell repertoires in COVID-19. The table came from immunoSEQ multiplex PCR; TCRdb's copy has only in-frame clones and leaves some out. The sample lists approximately 200,000 clones, approximately 84% occurring once. Material: peripheral blood. These receptor sequences come from a man aged 50-59 years who had recovered from COVID-19.

The rearrangement uses TRBV30 and TRBJ1-2; 8 nucleotides align to TRBD1. Trimming removed 0 bases from V and 1 base from J; junction bases left unmatched: 4. The CDR3 has 15 residues. Germline lookup yields CDR1 GTSNPN and CDR2 SVGIG (reference sequence). CDR3 DNA: TGTGCCTGGAGTGTACCTGGACAGGGTAACTATGGCTACACCTTC. Encoded protein: CAWSVPGQGNYGYTF.

The V call is TRBV27, the J call TRBJ2-1, with D perhaps matching TRBD2 (6 bases). CDR3 length: 13 residues. The germline CDR1 and CDR2 sequences are MNHEY and SMNVEV (reference sequence). The V end lost 2 bases, the J end lost 7 bases, and 9 bases lay between the germline ends. CDR3: CASSLAGRNEQFF. For the CDR3, the DNA is TGTGCCAGCAGTTTAGCTGGGAGGAATGAGCAGTTCTTC.

V is TRBV9 and J is TRBJ1-2; D is undetermined. Germline V CDR1 and CDR2: SGDLS, YYNGEE. The CDR3 extends over 14 amino acids. V lost 0 bases, J lost 4 bases, and 10 bases lay in between. CDR3: CASSVEPAGYGYTF. The CDR3 coding sequence is TGTGCCAGCAGCGTAGAACCAGCGGGCTATGGCTACACCTTC.

The chain combines TRBV24-1 with TRBJ2-1; TRBD2 matches at 11 bases. The V gene's germline CDR1 is KGHDR and CDR2 SFDVKD. The CDR3 spans 16 residues. The V gene end was trimmed by 3 bases and the J gene end by 4 bases; junction bases not matched to a gene: 4. The CDR3 spells CATSDPTSGVYNEQFF. Here the CDR3 DNA reads TGTGCCACCAGTGATCCGACTAGCGGGGTTTACAATGAGCAGTTCTTC.

The J gene is TRBJ1-2, the V gene TRBV27; 9 bases match TRBD1. The CDR3 length is 13 residues. V trimming: 4 bases; J trimming: 6 bases; junction bases outside the gene matches: 3. Germline-derived CDR1 and CDR2 are MNHEY and SMNVEV (reference sequence). This CDR3 is CASSSQGANGYTF. Written as DNA, the CDR3 is TGTGCCAGCAGTTCACAGGGGGCCAATGGCTACACCTTC.

The J gene is TRBJ1-2, the V gene TRBV29-1; 7 nucleotides match TRBD1. The CDR3 spans 13 residues. V was pared by 7 bases and J by 7 bases, with 12 bases of the junction left unmatched. Germline loops: CDR1 SQVTM, CDR2 ANQGSEA. For the CDR3, the DNA is TGCAGCGCCCGGACAGGTTTACGGAGTGGCTACACCTTC. Translating gives CSARTGLRSGYTF.

The chain carries TRBV7-9 and TRBJ2-7, with 7 bases lining up with TRBD1. The CDR3 loop spans 14 amino acids. CDR1 and CDR2 from the germline V gene are SEHNR and FQNEAQ (reference sequence). J lost 4 bases, V lost 5 bases, and 8 bases had no gene match. CDR3 sequence reads: CASSPSGGQYEQYF. CDR3 DNA sequence: TGTGCCAGCAGCCCCTCAGGGGGACAGTACGAGCAGTACTTC.

In its sample, this clone was seen once. Germline is not matched at one junction end, which may reflect a read error. The V gene is TRBV7-9, the J gene TRBJ2-7, with 7 nucleotides matching TRBD1. Germline V gene lookup returns CDR1 SEHNR and CDR2 FQNEAQ (reference sequence). This CDR3 comprises 13 residues. The CDR3, as DNA: TGTGCCAGCAGCTCGACAGGGTCCTTCGAGCAGTACTTC. It specifies CASSSTGSFEQYF.

This clone was found a few times. V is TRBV7-2 and J is TRBJ2-3; the match to TRBD2 covers 9 bases. This CDR3 has 17 amino acids. Germline trimming cut 5 bases from V and 0 bases from J; bases unmatched to any gene: 9. The germline V gene has CDR1 SGHTA and CDR2 FQGNSA. CDR3 in amino acids: CASSPRGSGGSTDTQYF. CDR3 bases: TGTGCCAGCAGCCCCCGTGGCAGCGGGGGGAGCACAGATACGCAGTATTTT.

V and J are TRBV29-1 and TRBJ2-3; 10 bases agree with TRBD2. CDR3 length equals 13 residues. The V gene's germline CDR1 is SQVTM and CDR2 ANQGSEA. V was pared by 4 bases and J by 6 bases, with 4 bases of the junction left unmatched. In DNA, the CDR3 is TGCAGCGTTGTAACTAGCGGGATGGATACGCAGTATTTT. This translates into CSVVTSGMDTQYF.

The chain carries TRBV30 and TRBJ1-5; perhaps TRBD1 as D (6 bases). Trimming cost V 3 bases and J 11 bases, with 17 bases left between them. The CDR3 is made up of 13 amino acids. CDR1 and CDR2 from the germline V gene are GTSNPN and SVGIG (reference sequence). The CDR3 DNA is TGTGCCTGGAGCTACCGCCCGGGACAATCCCAGCATTTT. This translates into CAWSYRPGQSQHF.

This rearrangement joins TRBV2 to TRBJ1-1, with TRBD1 matching 8 bases. Germline assignment: CDR1 SNHLY and CDR2 FYNNEI. The J segment lost 4 bases and the V segment lost 6 bases, leaving 7 bases of the junction unmatched. The CDR3 runs to 14 residues. CDR3 sequence (DNA): TGTGCCAGCAGGACTCGGGACAGGTCCACTGAAGCTTTCTTT. Translated, it gives CASRTRDRSTEAFF.

The chain joins TRBV10-3 to TRBJ1-2; the D gene is possibly TRBD1 (6 bases). The V gene's germline CDR1 is ENHRY and CDR2 SYGVKD. This CDR3 is 14 amino acids long. The V end lost 6 bases, the J end lost 4 bases, and 15 bases lay between the germline ends. CDR3 nucleotides: TGTGCCATCAGCAACCTAGGGGGGGCCTATGGCTACACCTTC. Protein product: CAISNLGGAYGYTF.